This TCR beta chain derives from a study of OX40 agonist ivuxolimab in advanced cancers. About the study: A diagnosis of hepatocellular carcinoma, melanoma, renal cell or head and neck cancer was present in dose-escalation patients.

The method was immunoSEQ multiplex PCR; TCRdb's version includes in-frame clones alone and lacks a portion of them. The sample has tens of thousands of clones, about 73% seen once. The CDR3 is 16 residues long. The germline gives CDR1 SGHTA, CDR2 FQGNSA. V was pared by 3 bases and J by 2 bases, with 8 bases of the junction left unmatched. The J gene is TRBJ2-5, the V gene TRBV7-2; 8 bases line up with TRBD1. Sample: CD4+ or CD8+ T cells sorted from blood, taken in a trial of the OX40 agonist ivuxolimab. This TCR came from an adult with an advanced solid tumor such as melanoma, head and neck, liver or kidney cancer. The CDR3 reads CASSFLTGGGQETQYF. As DNA, the CDR3 is TGTGCCAGCAGCTTTTTAACAGGGGGTGGACAAGAGACCCAGTACTTC.